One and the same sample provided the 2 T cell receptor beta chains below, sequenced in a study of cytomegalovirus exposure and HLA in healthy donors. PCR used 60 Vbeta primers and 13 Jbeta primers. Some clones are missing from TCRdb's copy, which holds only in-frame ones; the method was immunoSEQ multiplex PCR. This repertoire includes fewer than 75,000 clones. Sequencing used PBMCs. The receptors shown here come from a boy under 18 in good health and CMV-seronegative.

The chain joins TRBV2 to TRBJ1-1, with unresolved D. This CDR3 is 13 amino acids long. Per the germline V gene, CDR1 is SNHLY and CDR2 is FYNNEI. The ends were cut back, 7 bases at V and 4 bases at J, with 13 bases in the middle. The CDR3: CASKRDLGTEAFF. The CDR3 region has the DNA TGTGCCAGCAAGAGGGATTTGGGCACTGAAGCTTTCTTT.

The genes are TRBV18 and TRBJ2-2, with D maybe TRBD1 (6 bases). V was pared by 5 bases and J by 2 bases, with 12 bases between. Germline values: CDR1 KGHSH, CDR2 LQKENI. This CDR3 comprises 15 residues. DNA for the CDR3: TGTGCCAGCTCAGGACAGACAAGCAACACCGGGGAGCTGTTTTTT. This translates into CASSGQTSNTGELFF.